Each of the 6 T cell receptor beta chains below was sequenced from the same sample in a study of blood T cell repertoires in COVID-19. Data came from immunoSEQ multiplex PCR; TCRdb stores just in-frame clones and leaves some out. The data show roughly 500,000 clones, with about 88% seen just once and approximately 8% held by the top ten. The sequencing input was PBMCs or T cells enriched from blood (not recorded which). The receptor set was obtained from a woman aged 60-70 years who had recovered from COVID-19.

The CDR3 region is CSAGREIYWQFF. As DNA, the CDR3 is TGCAGCGCCGGCCGGGAGATCTATTGGCAGTTCTTC. The chain links TRBV29-1 to TRBJ2-1; TRBD2 is a possible D gene (6 bases). With 7 bases removed from V and 12 bases from J, the gap between germline ends came to 19 bases. This CDR3 region has 12 residues. The germline CDR1 and CDR2 sequences are SQVTM and ANQGSEA.

V gene TRBV29-1 combines with J gene TRBJ2-7; unclear D gene. CDR3 length equals 13 residues. Germline-derived CDR1 and CDR2 are SQVTM and ANQGSEA. Trimming removed 1 base at V and 2 bases at J, with 9 bases between. CDR3 protein: CSVEARVPYEQYV. The CDR3 DNA reads TGCAGCGTTGAAGCCCGGGTCCCCTACGAGCAGTACGTC.

The V and J genes are TRBV6-4 and TRBJ2-3, with TRBD1 matching over 10 bases. J lost 1 base, V lost 6 bases, and 7 bases had no gene match. CDR1 MRHNA and CDR2 SNTAGT come from the germline V gene. This CDR3 region has 16 residues. CDR3 loop: CASSLETGGGTDTQYF. The CDR3 bases are TGTGCCAGCAGCTTGGAGACAGGGGGCGGCACAGATACGCAGTATTTT.

The rearrangement links TRBV2 to TRBJ2-3, with 7 bases lining up with TRBD2. The CDR3 has 15 amino acids. The germline V gene has CDR1 SNHLY and CDR2 FYNNEI. Unmatched junction bases numbered 13, after V lost 7 bases and J lost 6 bases. CDR3 coding DNA: TGTGCCAGCACCCTCTTGGGTCAGGGAGGGGATACGCAGTATTTT. It yields the protein CASTLLGQGGDTQYF.

The V and J genes are TRBV11-2 and TRBJ1-5, with TRBD1 matching over 9 bases. The germline V gene has CDR1 SGHAT and CDR2 FQNNGV. The CDR3 extends over 16 amino acids. V gave up 5 bases and J gave up 7 bases; unmatched junction bases: 12. In nucleotides, the CDR3 is TGTGCCAGCAGCCCCCGGGCGGGGACAGGGTTCCAGCCCCAGCATTTT. Translated: CASSPRAGTGFQPQHF.

V and J are TRBV7-8 and TRBJ2-7; weak D call: TRBD2 (6 bases). Trimming took off 1 base at V and 3 bases at J, with 13 bases between the two ends. Germline loops: CDR1 SGHVS, CDR2 FQNEAQ. This CDR3 has 15 residues. CDR3 sequence: CASSLVQGGFYEQYV. CDR3 coding DNA: TGTGCCAGCAGCTTAGTGCAGGGAGGATTCTACGAGCAGTACGTC.